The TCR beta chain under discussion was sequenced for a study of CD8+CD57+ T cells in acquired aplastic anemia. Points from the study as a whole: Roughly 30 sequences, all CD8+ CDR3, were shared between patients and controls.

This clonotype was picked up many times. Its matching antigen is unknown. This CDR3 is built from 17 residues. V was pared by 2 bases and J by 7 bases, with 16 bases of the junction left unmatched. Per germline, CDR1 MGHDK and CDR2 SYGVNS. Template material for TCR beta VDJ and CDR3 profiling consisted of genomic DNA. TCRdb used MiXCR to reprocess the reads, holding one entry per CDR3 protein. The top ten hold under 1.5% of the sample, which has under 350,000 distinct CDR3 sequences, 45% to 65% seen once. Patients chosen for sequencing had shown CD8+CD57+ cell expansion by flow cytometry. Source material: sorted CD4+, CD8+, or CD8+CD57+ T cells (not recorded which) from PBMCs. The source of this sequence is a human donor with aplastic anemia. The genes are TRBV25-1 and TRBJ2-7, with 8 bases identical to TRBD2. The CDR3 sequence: CASSEGGAGGIVSEQYF. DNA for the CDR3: TGTGCCAGCAGTGAAGGAGGGGCGGGGGGCATCGTTTCGGAGCAGTACTTC.